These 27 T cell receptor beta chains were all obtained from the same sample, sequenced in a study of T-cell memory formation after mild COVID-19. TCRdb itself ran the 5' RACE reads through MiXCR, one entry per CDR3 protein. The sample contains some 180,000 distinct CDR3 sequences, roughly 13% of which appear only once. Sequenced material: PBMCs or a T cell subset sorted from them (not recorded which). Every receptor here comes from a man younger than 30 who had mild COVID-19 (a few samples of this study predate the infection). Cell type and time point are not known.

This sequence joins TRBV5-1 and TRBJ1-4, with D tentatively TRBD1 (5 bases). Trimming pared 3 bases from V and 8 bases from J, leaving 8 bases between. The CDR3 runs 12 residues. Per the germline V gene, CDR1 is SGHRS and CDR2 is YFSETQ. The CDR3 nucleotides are TGCGCCAGCAGCTATGCAGGGGAAAAACTGTTTTTT. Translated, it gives CASSYAGEKLFF.

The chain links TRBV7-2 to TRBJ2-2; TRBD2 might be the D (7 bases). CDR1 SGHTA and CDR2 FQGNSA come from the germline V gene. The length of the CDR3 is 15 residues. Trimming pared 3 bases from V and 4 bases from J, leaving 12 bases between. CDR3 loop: CASSFRRGLTGELFF. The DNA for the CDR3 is TGTGCCAGCAGCTTTAGGCGGGGGCTCACCGGGGAGCTGTTTTTT.

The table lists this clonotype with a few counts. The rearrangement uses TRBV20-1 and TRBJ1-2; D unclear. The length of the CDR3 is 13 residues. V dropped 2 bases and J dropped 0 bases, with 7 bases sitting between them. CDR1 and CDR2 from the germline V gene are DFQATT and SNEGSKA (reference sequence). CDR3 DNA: TGCAGTGCTAGAATCCCAGCTAACTATGGCTACACCTTC. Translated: CSARIPANYGYTF.

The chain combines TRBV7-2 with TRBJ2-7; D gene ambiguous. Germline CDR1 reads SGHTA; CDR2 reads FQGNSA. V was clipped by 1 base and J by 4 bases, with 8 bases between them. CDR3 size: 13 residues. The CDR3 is CASSLGTTYEQYF. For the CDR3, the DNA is TGTGCCAGCAGCTTAGGGACCACGTACGAGCAGTACTTC.

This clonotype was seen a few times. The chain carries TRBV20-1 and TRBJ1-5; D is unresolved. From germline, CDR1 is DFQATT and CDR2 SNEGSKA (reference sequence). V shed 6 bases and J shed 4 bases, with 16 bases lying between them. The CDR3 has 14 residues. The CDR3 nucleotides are TGCAGTGCAAAAGGTTCCCTTTTTAATCAGCCCCAGCATTTT. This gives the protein CSAKGSLFNQPQHF.

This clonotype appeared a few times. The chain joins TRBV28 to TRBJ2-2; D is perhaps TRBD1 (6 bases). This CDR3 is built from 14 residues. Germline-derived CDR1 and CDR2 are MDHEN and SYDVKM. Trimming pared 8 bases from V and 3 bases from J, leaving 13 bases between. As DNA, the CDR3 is TGTGCCAGCCAAACCACAGGGTACACCGGGGAGCTGTTTTTT. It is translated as CASQTTGYTGELFF.

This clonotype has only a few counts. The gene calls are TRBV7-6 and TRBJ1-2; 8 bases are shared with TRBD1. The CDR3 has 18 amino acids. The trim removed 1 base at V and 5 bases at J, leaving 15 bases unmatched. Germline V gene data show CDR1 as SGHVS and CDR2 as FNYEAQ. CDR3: CASSLGGGGQGEKYGYTF. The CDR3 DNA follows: TGTGCCAGCAGCTTAGGAGGGGGAGGACAGGGAGAAAAGTATGGCTACACCTTC. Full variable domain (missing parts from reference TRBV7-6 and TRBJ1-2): GAGVSQSPRYKVTKRGQDVALRCDPISGHVSLYWYRQALGQGPEFLTYFNYEAQQDKSGLPNDRFSAERPEGSISTLTIQRTEQRDSAMYRCASSLGGGGQGEKYGYTFGSGTRLTVV.

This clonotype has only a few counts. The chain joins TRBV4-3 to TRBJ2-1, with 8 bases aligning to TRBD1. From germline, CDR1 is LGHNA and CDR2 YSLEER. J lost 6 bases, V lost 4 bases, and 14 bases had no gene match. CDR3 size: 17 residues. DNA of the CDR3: TGCGCCAGCAGCCGGACCGTAGGACAGGGAATGCGCAATGAGCAGTTCTTC. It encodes CASSRTVGQGMRNEQFF.

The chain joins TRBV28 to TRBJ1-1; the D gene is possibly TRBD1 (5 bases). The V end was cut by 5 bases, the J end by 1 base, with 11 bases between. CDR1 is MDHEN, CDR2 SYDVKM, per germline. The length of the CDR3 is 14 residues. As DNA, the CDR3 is TGTGCCAGCAGTGGGGGGTCGGGGAACACTGAAGCTTTCTTT. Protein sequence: CASSGGSGNTEAFF.

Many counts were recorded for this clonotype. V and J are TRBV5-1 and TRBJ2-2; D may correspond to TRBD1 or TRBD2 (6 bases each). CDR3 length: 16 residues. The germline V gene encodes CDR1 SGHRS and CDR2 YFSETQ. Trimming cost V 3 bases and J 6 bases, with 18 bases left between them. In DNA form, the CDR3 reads TGCGCCAGCAGCTCGGGGGACACCTTCTCCCCCGGGGAGCTGTTTTTT. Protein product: CASSSGDTFSPGELFF.

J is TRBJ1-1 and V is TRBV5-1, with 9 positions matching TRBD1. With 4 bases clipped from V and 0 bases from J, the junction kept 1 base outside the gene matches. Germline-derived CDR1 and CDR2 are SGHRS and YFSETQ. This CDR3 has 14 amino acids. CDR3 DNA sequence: TGCGCCAGCAGCGGGACAGGGTTGAACACTGAAGCTTTCTTT. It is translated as CASSGTGLNTEAFF.

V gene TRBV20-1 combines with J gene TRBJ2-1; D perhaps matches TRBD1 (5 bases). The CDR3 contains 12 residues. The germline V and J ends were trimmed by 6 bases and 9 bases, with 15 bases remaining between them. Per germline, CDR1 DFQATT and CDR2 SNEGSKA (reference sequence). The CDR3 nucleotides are TGCAGTGCCGGCAGGGCCGGAATTGAGCAGTTCTTC. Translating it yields CSAGRAGIEQFF.

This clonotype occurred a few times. CDR3 in amino acids: CASSPRRGPNEQYV. The CDR3 region has the DNA TGCGCCAGCAGCCCGAGGCGGGGTCCCAACGAGCAGTACGTC. This chain joins TRBV5-1 and TRBJ2-7; D perhaps matches TRBD2 (6 bases). CDR3 size: 14 residues. V dropped 4 bases and J dropped 5 bases, with 16 bases sitting between them. Germline V CDR1 and CDR2: SGHRS, YFSETQ.

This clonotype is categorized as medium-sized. This CDR3 is CASRTGLAGQTQYF. The DNA for the CDR3 is TGCGCCAGCAGGACCGGACTAGCGGGCCAGACCCAGTACTTC. V gene TRBV5-1 combines with J gene TRBJ2-5; TRBD2 aligns across 11 bases. The CDR3 consists of 14 residues. V lost 5 bases and J lost 6; bases outside the gene matches: 6. Germline values: CDR1 SGHRS, CDR2 YFSETQ.

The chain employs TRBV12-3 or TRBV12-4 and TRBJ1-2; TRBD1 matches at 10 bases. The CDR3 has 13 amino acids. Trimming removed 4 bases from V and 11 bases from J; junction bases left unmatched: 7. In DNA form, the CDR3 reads TGTGCCAGCAGTTGGGGTGCGGGACAGGGGTACACCTTC. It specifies CASSWGAGQGYTF.

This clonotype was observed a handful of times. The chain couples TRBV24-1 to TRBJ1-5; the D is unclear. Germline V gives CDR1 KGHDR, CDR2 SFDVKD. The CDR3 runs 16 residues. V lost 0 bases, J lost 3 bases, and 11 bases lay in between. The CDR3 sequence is CATSDLQGRVNQPQHF. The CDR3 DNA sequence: TGTGCCACCAGTGATTTGCAAGGGAGAGTCAATCAGCCCCAGCATTTT.

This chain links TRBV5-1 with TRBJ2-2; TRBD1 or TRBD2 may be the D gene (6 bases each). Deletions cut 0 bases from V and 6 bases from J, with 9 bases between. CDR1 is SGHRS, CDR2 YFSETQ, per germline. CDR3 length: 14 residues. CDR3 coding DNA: TGCGCCAGCAGCTTGGACAGGGAGGCCGGGGAGCTGTTTTTT. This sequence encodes CASSLDREAGELFF.

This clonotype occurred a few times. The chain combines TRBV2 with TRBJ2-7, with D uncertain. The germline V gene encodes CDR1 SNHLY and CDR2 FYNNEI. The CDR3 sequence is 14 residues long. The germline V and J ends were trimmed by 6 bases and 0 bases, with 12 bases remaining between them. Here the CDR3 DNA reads TGTGCCAGCAGGGTCCAGACGTTCTCCTACGAGCAGTACTTC. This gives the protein CASRVQTFSYEQYF.

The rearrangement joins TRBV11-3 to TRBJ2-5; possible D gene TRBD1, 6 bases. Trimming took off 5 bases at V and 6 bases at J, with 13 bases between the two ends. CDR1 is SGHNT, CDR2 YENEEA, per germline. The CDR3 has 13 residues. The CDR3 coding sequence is TGTGCCAGCAGCGATCAGGGGACAAAGACCCAGTACTTC. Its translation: CASSDQGTKTQYF. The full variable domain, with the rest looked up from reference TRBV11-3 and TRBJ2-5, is EAGVVQSPRYKIIEKKQPVAFWCNPISGHNTLYWYLQNLGQGPELLIRYENEEAVDDSQLPKDRFSAERLKGVDSTLKIQPAELGDSAVYLCASSDQGTKTQYFGPGTRLLVL.

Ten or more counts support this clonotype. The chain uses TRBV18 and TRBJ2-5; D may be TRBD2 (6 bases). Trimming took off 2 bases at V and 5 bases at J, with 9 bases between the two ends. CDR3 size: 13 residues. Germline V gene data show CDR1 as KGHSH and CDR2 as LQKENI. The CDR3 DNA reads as TGTGCCAGCTCACCAGTCGGAGGGGAGACCCAGTACTTC. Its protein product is CASSPVGGETQYF.

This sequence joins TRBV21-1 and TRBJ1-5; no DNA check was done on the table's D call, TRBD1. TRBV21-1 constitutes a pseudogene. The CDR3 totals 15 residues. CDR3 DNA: TGTGCCAGCAGCAAAGCCGGGACAAAAAGGCAGCCCCAGCATTTT. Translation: CASSKAGTKRQPQHF.

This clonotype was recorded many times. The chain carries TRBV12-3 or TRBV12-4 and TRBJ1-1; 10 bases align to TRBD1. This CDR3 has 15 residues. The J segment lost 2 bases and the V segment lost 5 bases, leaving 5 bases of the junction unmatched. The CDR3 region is CASSPATGGNTEAFF. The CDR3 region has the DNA TGTGCCAGCAGTCCCGCGACAGGGGGCAACACTGAAGCTTTCTTT.

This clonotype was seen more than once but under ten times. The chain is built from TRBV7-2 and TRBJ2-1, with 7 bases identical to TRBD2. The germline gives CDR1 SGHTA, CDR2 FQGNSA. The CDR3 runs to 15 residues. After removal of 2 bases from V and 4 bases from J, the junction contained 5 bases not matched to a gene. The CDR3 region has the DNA TGTGCCAGCAGCTTAAGCGGGGAGAATTACAATGAGCAGTTCTTC. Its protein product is CASSLSGENYNEQFF. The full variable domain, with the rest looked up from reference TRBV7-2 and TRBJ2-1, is GAGVSQSPSNKVTEKGKDVELRCDPISGHTALYWYRQSLGQGLEFLIYFQGNSAPDKSGLPSDRFSAERTGGSVSTLTIQRTQQEDSAVYLCASSLSGENYNEQFFGPGTRLTVL.

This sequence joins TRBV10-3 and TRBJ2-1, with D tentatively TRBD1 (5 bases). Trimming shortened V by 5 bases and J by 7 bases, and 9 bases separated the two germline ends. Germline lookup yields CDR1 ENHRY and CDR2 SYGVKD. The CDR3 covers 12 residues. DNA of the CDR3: TGTGCCATCAGTAAGACAGAGAATGAGCAGTTCTTC. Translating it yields CAISKTENEQFF.

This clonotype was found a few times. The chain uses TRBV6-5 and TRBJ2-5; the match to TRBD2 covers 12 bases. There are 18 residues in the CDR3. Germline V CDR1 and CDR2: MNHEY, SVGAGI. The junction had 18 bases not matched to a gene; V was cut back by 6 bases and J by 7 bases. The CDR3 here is CASSYVMDLAGGQGTQYF. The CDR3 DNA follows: TGTGCCAGCAGCTATGTGATGGATCTAGCGGGGGGGCAGGGGACCCAGTACTTC.

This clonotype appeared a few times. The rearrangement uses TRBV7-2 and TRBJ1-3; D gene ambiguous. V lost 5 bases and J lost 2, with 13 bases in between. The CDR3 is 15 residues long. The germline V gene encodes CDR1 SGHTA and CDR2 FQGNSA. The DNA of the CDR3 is TGTGCCAGCAGCCCCGGCATATACCCTGGAAACACCATATATTTT. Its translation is CASSPGIYPGNTIYF.

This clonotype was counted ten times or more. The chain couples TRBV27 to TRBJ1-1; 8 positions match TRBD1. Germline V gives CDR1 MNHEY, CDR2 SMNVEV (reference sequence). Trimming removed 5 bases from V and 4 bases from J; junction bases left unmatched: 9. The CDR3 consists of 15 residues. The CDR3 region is CASSILGQASTEAFF. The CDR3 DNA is TGTGCCAGCAGTATCCTGGGACAGGCCAGCACTGAAGCTTTCTTT.